The clone carrying this T cell receptor beta chain occurred a few times. The CDR3 loop spans 14 amino acids. CDR1 and CDR2 (germline): MNHNY, SVGAGI (reference sequence). V was cut by 5 bases and J by 0 bases, with 8 bases left in between. TCRdb re-analysed the 5' RACE reads in MiXCR, keeping a single row per CDR3 protein. Here the sample spans 53,000 or so distinct CDR3 sequences, approximately 24% being singletons. The receptor's source is a female donor with breast cancer. Sequenced material: tumor-infiltrating naive CD4+ T cells sorted from the breast tumor. As for subset: naive CD4+ T cells, CD4+CD45RA+CD25-. The chain recombines TRBV6-6 with TRBJ1-3; a weak D match, TRBD1 (5 bases). CDR3 DNA sequence: TGTGCCAGCAGTAAGGGGAGCTCTGGAAACACCATATATTTT. Protein sequence: CASSKGSSGNTIYF.